Each of the 26 T cell receptor beta chains below was sequenced from the same sample in a study of shared clonotypes between healthy human individuals. Repertoires were generated with immunoSEQ multiplex PCR, while TCRdb's copy carries only in-frame clones and drops some. Of approximately 2,300,000 clones listed, less than 95% are singletons. The source material was naive CD4+ T cells from PBMCs. As to subset: CD45RA+ positively selected. The source is a man aged 18 to 29 in good health. Some clones in this sample may be carry-over from other donors' samples.

The V call is TRBV28, the J call TRBJ1-2; 9 bases map to TRBD1. CDR1 is MDHEN, CDR2 SYDVKM, per germline. This CDR3 has 17 residues. The ends lost 6 bases at V and 4 bases at J; junction bases unmatched: 15. The CDR3 nucleotides read TGTGCCAGCAGCCAAACAGGGGGCGGGACCCTGGTCTATGGCTACACCTTC. Residues: CASSQTGGGTLVYGYTF.

The chain has TRBV2 and TRBJ2-1, with 10 bases identical to TRBD2. Germline V gene sequence: CDR1 SNHLY, CDR2 FYNNEI. The CDR3 runs 15 residues. V shed 7 bases, J shed 8 bases, and the junction held 11 bases outside the gene matches. CDR3: CASTAIGTSVDEQFF. The CDR3 DNA follows: TGTGCCAGCACGGCAATCGGGACTAGCGTGGATGAGCAGTTCTTC.

This clone was seen once. The chain recombines TRBV4-1 with TRBJ1-2; TRBD1 agrees at 11 bases. The germline V gene encodes CDR1 MGHRA and CDR2 YSYEKL. The V segment lost 2 bases and the J segment 0 bases; nucleotides outside the gene matches: 14. The CDR3 sequence is 20 residues long. CDR3 sequence (DNA): TGCGCCAGCAGCCAACCAAGCCGCACCGGGACAGGGGGAGCTAACTATGGCTACACCTTC. This encodes CASSQPSRTGTGGANYGYTF.

The chain is built from TRBV7-8 and TRBJ2-7, with a tentative D call TRBD1 (5 bases). Looked up from germline, CDR1 is SGHVS and CDR2 is FQNEAQ. V gave up 2 bases and J gave up 3 bases, with 11 bases separating them. This CDR3 spans 14 amino acids. The CDR3, as DNA: TGTGCCAGCAGCTTATTACAGGCCAACTACGAGCAGTACTTC. Its protein product is CASSLLQANYEQYF. Full variable domain (remainder filled in from reference TRBV7-8 and TRBJ2-7): GAGVSQSPRYKVAKRGQDVALRCDPISGHVSLFWYQQALGQGPEFLTYFQNEAQLDKSGLPSDRFFAERPEGSVSTLKIQRTQQEDSAVYLCASSLLQANYEQYFGPGTRLTVT.

This rearrangement joins TRBV6-6 to TRBJ2-1; D is unresolved. The CDR3 has 11 residues. With 7 bases removed from V and 8 bases from J, the gap between germline ends came to 9 bases. Germline V gene data show CDR1 as MNHNY and CDR2 as SVGAGI (reference sequence). The CDR3 loop reads CASKRVDEQFF. In DNA form, the CDR3 reads TGTGCCAGCAAGAGAGTGGATGAGCAGTTCTTC.

This chain uses TRBV28 with TRBJ2-5; 8 bases line up with TRBD2. Germline V CDR1 and CDR2: MDHEN, SYDVKM. This CDR3 has 15 residues. V lost 1 base and J lost 3; bases outside the gene matches: 4. This chain's CDR3 is CASSLFGAGEETQYF. The CDR3 nucleotides read TGTGCCAGCAGTTTATTCGGAGCGGGGGAAGAGACCCAGTACTTC.

The chain recombines TRBV6-5 with TRBJ2-7, with TRBD2 identical over 9 bases. With V trimmed by 6 bases and J by 0 bases, 6 bases remained unmatched. The CDR3 runs 15 residues. Germline V gene data show CDR1 as MNHEY and CDR2 as SVGAGI. The chain's CDR3 is CASRPLAGLSYEQYF. Written as DNA, the CDR3 is TGTGCCAGCAGACCCCTAGCGGGGCTCTCCTACGAGCAGTACTTC.

The V gene is TRBV9, the J gene TRBJ2-1; 9 nucleotides match TRBD2. J was trimmed by 9 bases and V by 4 bases; bases with no gene match: 8. Germline V gene lookup returns CDR1 SGDLS and CDR2 YYNGEE. The CDR3 contains 14 residues. The CDR3 spells CASSPPGGRGEQFF. Written as DNA, the CDR3 is TGTGCCAGCAGCCCCCCCGGCGGGAGGGGTGAGCAGTTCTTC.

The chain combines TRBV30 with TRBJ2-3; 8 bases match TRBD1. The CDR3 spans 13 residues. Germline CDR1 reads GTSNPN; CDR2 reads SVGIG (reference sequence). V trimming: 2 bases; J trimming: 4 bases; junction bases outside the gene matches: 2. CDR3 loop: CAWSRQGSDTQYF. The CDR3 nucleotides read TGTGCCTGGAGTCGACAGGGGTCAGATACGCAGTATTTT.

The chain couples TRBV6-6 to TRBJ1-2; D ambiguous. This CDR3 has 14 residues. Trimming pared 2 bases from V and 8 bases from J, leaving 15 bases between. Germline CDR1 and CDR2: MNHNY and SVGAGI (reference sequence). CDR3: CASSYPGWTGGYTF. In DNA form, the CDR3 reads TGTGCCAGCAGTTACCCCGGGTGGACGGGAGGCTACACCTTC.

The chain recombines TRBV7-9 with TRBJ2-3, with 7 bases matching TRBD1. This CDR3 has 15 amino acids. CDR1 SEHNR and CDR2 FQNEAQ come from the germline V gene (reference sequence). V dropped 6 bases and J dropped 1; count of bases not matched to a gene: 7. Here the CDR3 reads CASRRQGHGTDTQYF. Written as DNA, the CDR3 is TGTGCCAGCAGACGACAGGGCCACGGCACAGATACGCAGTATTTT.

The count of this clone is one. The chain's CDR3 is CASSPDVRGGNTGELFF. The CDR3 nucleotides read TGTGCCAGCTCACCGGACGTCCGCGGGGGTAACACCGGGGAGCTGTTTTTT. The chain links TRBV18 to TRBJ2-2, with TRBD2 matching over 7 bases. V was clipped by 3 bases and J by 2 bases; unmatched bases: 9. Germline-derived CDR1 and CDR2 are KGHSH and LQKENI. This CDR3 is built from 17 residues.

This chain links TRBV30 with TRBJ2-1; TRBD2 aligns across 9 bases. CDR3 length: 13 residues. The junction had 1 base not matched to a gene; V was cut back by 3 bases and J by 4 bases. Germline-derived CDR1 and CDR2 are GTSNPN and SVGIG (reference sequence). The CDR3 reads CAWSSGRYNEQFF. The CDR3 DNA reads TGTGCCTGGAGCAGCGGGAGGTACAATGAGCAGTTCTTC.

The CDR3 nucleotides are TGTGCCAGCAGCCGGGACCTAACTAATGAAAAACTGTTTTTT. Translation gives CASSRDLTNEKLFF. The rearrangement joins TRBV14 to TRBJ1-4; weak D call: TRBD1 (5 bases). The germline V and J ends were trimmed by 4 bases and 1 base, with 7 bases remaining between them. CDR3 length: 14 residues. Germline loops: CDR1 SGHDN, CDR2 FVKESK.

The gene calls are TRBV7-2 and TRBJ2-7; either TRBD1 or TRBD2 may supply D (5 bases each). This CDR3 has 16 residues. Deletions cut 2 bases from V and 2 bases from J, with 16 bases between. Germline CDR1 reads SGHTA; CDR2 reads FQGNSA. In DNA form, the CDR3 reads TGTGCCAGCAGCTTATGGGGCGACACCGGGGCCTACGAGCAGTACTTC. Translated: CASSLWGDTGAYEQYF.

This clone showed up just a few times. V gene TRBV9 combines with J gene TRBJ1-1; D is unclear. V was trimmed by 0 bases and J by 5 bases, leaving 11 bases between them. CDR3 size: 14 residues. Germline V gives CDR1 SGDLS, CDR2 YYNGEE. The CDR3 spells CASSVGLGPTEAFF. CDR3 DNA: TGTGCCAGCAGCGTAGGATTAGGGCCTACTGAAGCTTTCTTT.

The CDR3 loop reads CASSTEPNTEAFF. The CDR3 nucleotides read TGCGCCAGCAGTACAGAACCGAACACTGAAGCTTTCTTT. The rearrangement links TRBV5-1 to TRBJ1-1; no clear D gene. The germline V gene encodes CDR1 SGHRS and CDR2 YFSETQ. The CDR3 loop spans 13 amino acids. The V end was cut by 5 bases, the J end by 1 base, with 9 bases between.

The rearrangement links TRBV4-3 to TRBJ1-5; 7 nucleotides align to TRBD1. CDR1 and CDR2 from the germline V gene are LGHNA and YSLEER. V shed 0 bases and J 3 bases; nucleotides not matched to a gene: 5. The CDR3 sequence is 16 residues long. CDR3 protein: CASSQETGTYNQPQHF. CDR3 bases: TGCGCCAGCAGCCAAGAGACAGGGACCTACAATCAGCCCCAGCATTTT.

In its sample, this clone was seen once. V is TRBV7-2 and J is TRBJ2-7; 9 positions agree with TRBD1. The V and J ends lost 2 bases and 2 bases, in that order; junction bases with no gene match: 7. The CDR3 spans 16 residues. CDR1 is SGHTA, CDR2 FQGNSA, per germline. As DNA, the CDR3 is TGTGCCAGCAGCTTAAACAGGGGGCGCGTCGCCTACGAGCAGTACTTC. This gives the protein CASSLNRGRVAYEQYF.

The chain joins TRBV10-1 to TRBJ2-7; 9 nucleotides match TRBD1. The germline CDR1 and CDR2 sequences are WNHNN and SYGVQD (reference sequence). Losses at the gene ends were 7 bases for V and 5 bases for J; bases not matched to a gene: 6. CDR3 size: 13 residues. CDR3 sequence (DNA): TGCGCCAGCAATCCGGGACAGGGCGACGAGCAGTACTTC. Translating it yields CASNPGQGDEQYF.

The chain joins TRBV28 to TRBJ1-4; 7 bases are a match to TRBD1. CDR1 is MDHEN and CDR2 is SYDVKM in the germline V gene. The ends lost 3 bases at V and 7 bases at J; junction bases unmatched: 8. The CDR3 has 15 amino acids. The CDR3 nucleotides read TGTGCCAGCAGTTTGGACAGGACTTACGGTGAAAAACTGTTTTTT. Its protein is CASSLDRTYGEKLFF.

This clone appeared once. The chain combines TRBV7-2 with TRBJ1-3; 7 bases match TRBD1. The CDR3 sequence is 16 residues long. Germline assignment: CDR1 SGHTA and CDR2 FQGNSA. Germline trimming cut 2 bases from V and 4 bases from J; bases unmatched to any gene: 8. CDR3 amino acids: CASSLRHRGVGNTIYF. The CDR3 bases are TGTGCCAGCAGCTTACGCCACAGGGGAGTGGGAAACACCATATATTTT.

In the case of this clone: Other DNA sequences in the sample encode the same CDR3. The rearrangement uses TRBV9 and TRBJ2-7; 10 bases align to TRBD2. The CDR3 extends over 14 amino acids. CDR1 is SGDLS and CDR2 is YYNGEE in the germline V gene. The J segment lost 2 bases and the V segment lost 4 bases, leaving 3 bases of the junction unmatched. CDR3 amino acids: CASSRTSGTYEQYF. The CDR3, as DNA: TGTGCCAGCAGCCGGACTAGCGGCACCTACGAGCAGTACTTC.

This CDR3 reads CASNRLGANSYEQYF. The CDR3 region has the DNA TGTGCCAGCAATCGACTCGGCGCAAACTCCTACGAGCAGTACTTC. V gene TRBV6-1 combines with J gene TRBJ2-7, with D unclear. The CDR3 has 15 residues. Trimming pared 7 bases from V and 0 bases from J, leaving 16 bases between. CDR1 MNHNS and CDR2 SASEGT come from the germline V gene.

Points on this clone: This sample also contains other DNA sequences that code for the same CDR3. V gene TRBV5-4 combines with J gene TRBJ2-5; no reliable D call. Germline loops: CDR1 SGHNT, CDR2 YYREEE (reference sequence). The CDR3 is made up of 13 amino acids. The V and J ends lost 1 base and 1 base respectively, with 5 bases between them. CDR3 in amino acids: CASSLPSQETQYF. CDR3 nucleotide sequence: TGTGCCAGCAGCTTGCCTTCCCAAGAGACCCAGTACTTC.

Remarks on this clone: Other nucleotide sequences in the sample specify the same CDR3. The chain employs TRBV5-1 and TRBJ2-2; unclear D gene. The germline V and J ends were trimmed by 0 bases and 4 bases, with 10 bases remaining between them. The germline V gene has CDR1 SGHRS and CDR2 YFSETQ. The CDR3 runs 15 residues. This CDR3 reads CASSLGVVGTGELFF. CDR3 sequence (DNA): TGCGCCAGCAGCTTGGGTGTTGTCGGCACCGGGGAGCTGTTTTTT.